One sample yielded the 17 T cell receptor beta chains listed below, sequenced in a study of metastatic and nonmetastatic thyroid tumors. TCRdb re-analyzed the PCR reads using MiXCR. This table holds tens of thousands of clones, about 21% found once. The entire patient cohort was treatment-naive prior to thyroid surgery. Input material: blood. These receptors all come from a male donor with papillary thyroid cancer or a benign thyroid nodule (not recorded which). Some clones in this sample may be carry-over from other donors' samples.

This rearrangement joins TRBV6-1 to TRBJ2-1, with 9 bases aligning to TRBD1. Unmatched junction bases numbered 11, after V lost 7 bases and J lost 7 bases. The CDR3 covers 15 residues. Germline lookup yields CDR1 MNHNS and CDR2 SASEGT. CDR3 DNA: TGTGCCAGCACACAACCGGGACAGGGCGTGAATGAGCAGTTCTTC. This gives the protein CASTQPGQGVNEQFF.

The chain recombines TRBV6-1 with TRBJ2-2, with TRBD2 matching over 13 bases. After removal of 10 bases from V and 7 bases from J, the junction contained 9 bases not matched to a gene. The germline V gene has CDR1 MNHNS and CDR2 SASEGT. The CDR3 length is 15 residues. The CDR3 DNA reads TGTGCCAACAGGGTCGGGACTAGCGGGATCGGGGAGCTGTTTTTT. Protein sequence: CANRVGTSGIGELFF.

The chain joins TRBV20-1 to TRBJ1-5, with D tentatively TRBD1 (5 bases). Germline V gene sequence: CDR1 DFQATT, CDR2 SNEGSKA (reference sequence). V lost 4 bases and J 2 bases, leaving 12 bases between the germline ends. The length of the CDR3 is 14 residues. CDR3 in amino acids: CSATWGGRNQPQHF. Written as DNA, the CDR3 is TGCAGTGCTACGTGGGGCGGTCGCAATCAGCCCCAGCATTTT.

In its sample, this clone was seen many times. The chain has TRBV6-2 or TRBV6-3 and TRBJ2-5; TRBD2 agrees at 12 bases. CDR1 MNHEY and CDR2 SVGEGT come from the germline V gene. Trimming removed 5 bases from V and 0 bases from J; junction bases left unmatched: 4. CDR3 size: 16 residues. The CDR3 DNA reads TGTGCCAGCAGTACAGGGACTAGCGGGTACCAAGAGACCCAGTACTTC. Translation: CASSTGTSGYQETQYF.

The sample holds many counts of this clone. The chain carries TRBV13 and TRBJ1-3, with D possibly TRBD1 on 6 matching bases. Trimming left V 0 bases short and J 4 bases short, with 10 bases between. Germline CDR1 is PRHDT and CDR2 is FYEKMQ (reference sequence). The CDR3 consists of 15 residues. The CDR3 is CASSLGRGQGNTIYF. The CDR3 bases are TGTGCCAGCAGCTTAGGCCGGGGACAAGGAAACACCATATATTTT.

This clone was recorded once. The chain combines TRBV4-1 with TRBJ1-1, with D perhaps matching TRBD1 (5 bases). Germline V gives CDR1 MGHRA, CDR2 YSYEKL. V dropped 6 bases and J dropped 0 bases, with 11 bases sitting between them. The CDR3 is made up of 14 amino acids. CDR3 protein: CASRGPLLNTEAFF. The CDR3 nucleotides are TGCGCCAGCAGGGGGCCGCTCTTGAACACTGAAGCTTTCTTT.

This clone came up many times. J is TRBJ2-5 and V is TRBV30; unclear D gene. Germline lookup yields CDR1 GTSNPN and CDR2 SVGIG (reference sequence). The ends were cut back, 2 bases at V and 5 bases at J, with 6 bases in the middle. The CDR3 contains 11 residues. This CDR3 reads CAWSSSETQYF. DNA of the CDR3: TGTGCCTGGAGTTCGAGTGAGACCCAGTACTTC.

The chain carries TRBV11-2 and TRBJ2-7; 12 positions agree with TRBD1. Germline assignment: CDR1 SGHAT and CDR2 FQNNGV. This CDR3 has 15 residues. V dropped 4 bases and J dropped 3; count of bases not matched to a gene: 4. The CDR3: CASSSGTGGVYEQYF. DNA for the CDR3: TGTGCCAGCAGCTCCGGGACAGGGGGCGTCTACGAGCAGTACTTC.

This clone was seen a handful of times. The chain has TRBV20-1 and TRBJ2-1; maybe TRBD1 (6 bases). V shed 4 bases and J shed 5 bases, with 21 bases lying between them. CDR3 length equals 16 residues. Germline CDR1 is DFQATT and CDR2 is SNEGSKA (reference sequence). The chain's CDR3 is CSATGHSGVSDNEQFF. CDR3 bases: TGCAGTGCTACTGGACATTCAGGGGTGTCCGACAATGAGCAGTTCTTC.

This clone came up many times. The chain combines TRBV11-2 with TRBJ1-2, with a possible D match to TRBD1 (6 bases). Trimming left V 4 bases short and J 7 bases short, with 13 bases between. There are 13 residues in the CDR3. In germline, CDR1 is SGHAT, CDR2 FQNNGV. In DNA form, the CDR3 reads TGTGCCAGCAGCTATGAGAGGGGGTTTGGCTACACCTTC. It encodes CASSYERGFGYTF.

The CDR3: CASSPGQGLQNTEAFF. The CDR3 DNA reads as TGTGCCAGCTCACCAGGACAGGGGCTGCAGAACACTGAAGCTTTCTTT. The J gene is TRBJ1-1, the V gene TRBV18; 9 nucleotides agree with TRBD1. The trim removed 2 bases at V and 1 base at J, leaving 5 bases unmatched. The CDR3 is made up of 16 amino acids. The germline V gene has CDR1 KGHSH and CDR2 LQKENI.

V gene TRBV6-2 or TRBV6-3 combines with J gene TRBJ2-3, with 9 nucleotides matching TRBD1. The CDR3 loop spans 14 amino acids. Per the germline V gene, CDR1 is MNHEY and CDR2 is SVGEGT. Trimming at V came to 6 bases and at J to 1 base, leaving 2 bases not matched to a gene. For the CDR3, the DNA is TGTGCCAGCAGACGGACAGGGGGCACAGATACGCAGTATTTT. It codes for CASRRTGGTDTQYF.

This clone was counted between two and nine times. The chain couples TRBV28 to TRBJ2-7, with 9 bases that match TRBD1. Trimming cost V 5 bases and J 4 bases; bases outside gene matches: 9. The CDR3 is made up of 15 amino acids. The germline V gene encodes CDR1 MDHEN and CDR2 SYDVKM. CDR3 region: CASSPYGGQGYEQYF. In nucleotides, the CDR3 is TGTGCCAGCAGTCCCTATGGTGGACAGGGGTACGAGCAGTACTTC.

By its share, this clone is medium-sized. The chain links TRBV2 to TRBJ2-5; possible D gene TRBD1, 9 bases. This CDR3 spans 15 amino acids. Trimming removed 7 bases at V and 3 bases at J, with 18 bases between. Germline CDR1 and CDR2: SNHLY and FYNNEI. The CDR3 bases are TGTGCCAGCACGGGGGGGACAGGGCTTGAAGAGACCCAGTACTTC. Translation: CASTGGTGLEETQYF.

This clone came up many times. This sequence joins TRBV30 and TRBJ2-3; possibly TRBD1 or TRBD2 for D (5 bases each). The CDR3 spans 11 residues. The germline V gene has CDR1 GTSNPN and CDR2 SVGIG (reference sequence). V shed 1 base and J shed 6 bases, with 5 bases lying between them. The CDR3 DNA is TGTGCCTGGAGTGGGGGGGATACGCAGTATTTT. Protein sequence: CAWSGGDTQYF.

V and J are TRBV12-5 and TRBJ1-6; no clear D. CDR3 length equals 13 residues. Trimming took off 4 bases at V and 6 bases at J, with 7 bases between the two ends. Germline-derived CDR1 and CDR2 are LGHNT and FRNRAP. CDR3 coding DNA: TGTGCTAGTGGTTCCCAAAGTAATTCACCCCTCCACTTT. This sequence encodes CASGSQSNSPLHF.

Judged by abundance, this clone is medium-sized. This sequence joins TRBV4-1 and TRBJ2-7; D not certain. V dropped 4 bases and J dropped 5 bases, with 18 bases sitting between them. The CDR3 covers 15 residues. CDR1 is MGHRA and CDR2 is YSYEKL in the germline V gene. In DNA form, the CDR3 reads TGCGCCAGCAGCCTCACCCAGAGATCCCCAGACGAGCAGTACTTC. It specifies CASSLTQRSPDEQYF.